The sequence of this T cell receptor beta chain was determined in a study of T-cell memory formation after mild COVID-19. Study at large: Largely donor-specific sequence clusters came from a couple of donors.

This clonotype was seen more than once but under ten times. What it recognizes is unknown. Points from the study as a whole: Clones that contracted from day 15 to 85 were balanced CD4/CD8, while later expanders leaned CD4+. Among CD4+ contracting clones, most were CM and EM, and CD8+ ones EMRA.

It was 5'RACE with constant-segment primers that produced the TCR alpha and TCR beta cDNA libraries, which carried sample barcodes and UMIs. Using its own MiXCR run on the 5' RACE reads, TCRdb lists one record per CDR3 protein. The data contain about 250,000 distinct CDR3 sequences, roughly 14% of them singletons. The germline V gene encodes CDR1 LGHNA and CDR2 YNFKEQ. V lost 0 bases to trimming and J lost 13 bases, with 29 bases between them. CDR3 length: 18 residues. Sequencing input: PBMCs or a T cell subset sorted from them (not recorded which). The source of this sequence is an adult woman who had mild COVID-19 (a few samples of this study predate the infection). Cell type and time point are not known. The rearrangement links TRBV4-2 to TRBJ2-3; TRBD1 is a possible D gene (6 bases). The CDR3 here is CASSQEPLGLTGSGEEYF. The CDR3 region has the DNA TGTGCCAGCAGCCAAGAGCCCCTTGGGTTGACAGGTTCCGGCGAGGAGTATTTT.